The 21 T cell receptor beta chains below were found in one sample sequenced in a study of persistence of HIV-infected CD4 T cells. Cells were stimulated with CMV-infected fibroblast lysates at about 10 ug/mL. CD40L/CD69 double-negative CD45RO-high memory CD4+ T cells were collected. The libraries were made with immunoSEQ version 4 in survey mode. Clones were read by immunoSEQ multiplex PCR, and TCRdb kept only the in-frame ones, dropping some. The sample has 37,000 or so clones, 80% seen once. Their recognized antigens are unknown. Sequencing used CD4+ T cells sorted from PBMCs after 18-hour stimulation, obtained from a patient who received antiretroviral therapy. The receptors stem from an adult man with HIV who was CMV-seropositive.

The gene calls are TRBV10-3 and TRBJ2-1, with TRBD2 matching 7 bases. The V and J ends lost 3 bases and 7 bases, in that order; junction bases with no gene match: 6. The CDR3 runs to 14 residues. Germline loops: CDR1 ENHRY, CDR2 SYGVKD. CDR3 bases: TGTGCCATCAGTGAAACTAGCGCTGGAAATGAGCAGTTCTTC. It codes for CAISETSAGNEQFF.

The genes are TRBV30 and TRBJ1-2, with 10 bases aligning to TRBD1. Trimming cost V 5 bases and J 8 bases; bases outside gene matches: 17. Germline lookup yields CDR1 GTSNPN and CDR2 SVGIG (reference sequence). The CDR3 spans 16 residues. Written as DNA, the CDR3 is TGTGCCTGGGTTCCGCCCCTGGGACAGGGGCCAGTAGGCTACACCTTC. This encodes CAWVPPLGQGPVGYTF.

This chain links TRBV6-5 with TRBJ2-2; 8 nucleotides line up with TRBD1. Germline CDR1 is MNHEY and CDR2 is SVGAGI. Trimming removed 5 bases from V and 4 bases from J; junction bases left unmatched: 3. The CDR3 consists of 14 residues. CDR3 amino acids: CASSTGGGTGELFF. For the CDR3, the DNA is TGTGCCAGCAGTACAGGGGGAGGCACCGGGGAGCTGTTTTTT.

This clone was picked up one time. V gene TRBV7-9 combines with J gene TRBJ2-6, with D unresolved. Germline lookup yields CDR1 SEHNR and CDR2 FQNEAQ (reference sequence). CDR3 size: 13 residues. The V gene lost 9 bases and the J gene lost 2 bases, with 8 bases spanning the gap. In DNA, the CDR3 is TGTGCCAGTACAAGACCTGGGGCCAACGTCCTGACTTTC. Its protein product is CASTRPGANVLTF.

The J gene is TRBJ2-1, the V gene TRBV29-1; a weak D match, TRBD1 (6 bases). Deletions cut 7 bases from V and 4 bases from J, with 17 bases between. The germline gives CDR1 SQVTM, CDR2 ANQGSEA. This CDR3 is 14 amino acids long. The CDR3 nucleotides are TGCAGCGCCCCGTTGGGGGCCCTATACAATGAGCAGTTCTTC. The encoded protein is CSAPLGALYNEQFF.

This sequence joins TRBV7-6 and TRBJ2-7; 10 nucleotides match TRBD1. V lost 1 base, J lost 6 bases, and 6 bases stayed unmatched. Looked up from germline, CDR1 is SGHVS and CDR2 is FNYEAQ. This CDR3 is 15 amino acids long. The chain's CDR3 is CASSLEGQGVGEQYF. As DNA, the CDR3 is TGTGCCAGCAGCTTAGAAGGACAGGGGGTTGGCGAGCAGTACTTC.

This chain joins TRBV11-2 and TRBJ2-7, with D unresolved. Trimming took 4 bases from V and 0 from J, leaving 4 bases between them. This CDR3 contains 12 residues. Looked up from germline, CDR1 is SGHAT and CDR2 is FQNNGV. This chain's CDR3 is CASSSSSYEQYF. The DNA of the CDR3 is TGTGCCAGCAGCTCGAGCTCCTACGAGCAGTACTTC.

The chain uses TRBV7-8 and TRBJ1-5; the D gene is possibly TRBD1 (5 bases). With 1 base removed from V and 7 bases from J, the gap between germline ends came to 14 bases. Looked up from germline, CDR1 is SGHVS and CDR2 is FQNEAQ. The CDR3 spans 15 residues. The CDR3 sequence: CASSLEFRAGQPQHF. The CDR3 DNA reads as TGTGCCAGCAGCTTAGAATTTAGGGCAGGGCAGCCCCAGCATTTT.

J is TRBJ1-5 and V is TRBV5-8; 9 bases line up with TRBD1. The trim removed 4 bases at V and 4 bases at J, leaving 6 bases unmatched. CDR3 length: 15 residues. Germline CDR1 reads SGHTS; CDR2 reads YDEGEE. CDR3 sequence: CASSGGQGENQPQHF. In nucleotides, the CDR3 is TGTGCCAGCAGCGGGGGACAGGGTGAAAATCAGCCCCAGCATTTT. Based on the CDR3 plus reference TRBV5-8 and TRBJ1-5, the full variable domain is EAGVTQSPTHLIKTRGQQATLRCSPISGHTSVYWYQQALGLGLQFLLWYDEGEERNRGNFPPRFSGRQFPNYSSELNVNALELEDSALYLCASSGGQGENQPQHFGDGTRLSIL.

In nucleotides, the CDR3 is TGTGCCAGCAGCGCCGGGACAGCTAGCAATCAGCCCCAGCATTTT. Translation gives CASSAGTASNQPQHF. The chain is built from TRBV9 and TRBJ1-5; TRBD1 agrees at 7 bases. The CDR3 is made up of 15 amino acids. Germline CDR1 is SGDLS and CDR2 is YYNGEE. V was clipped by 3 bases and J by 0 bases; unmatched bases: 3.

In this sample, this clone turned up once. The rearrangement uses TRBV19 and TRBJ1-2, with 7 bases identical to TRBD1. Trimming at V came to 3 bases and at J to 3 bases, leaving 10 bases not matched to a gene. Germline-derived CDR1 and CDR2 are LNHDA and SQIVND (reference sequence). The CDR3 runs 16 residues. In DNA form, the CDR3 reads TGTGCCAGTAGTATCCGTGGAGACAGGGCGGACTATGGCTACACCTTC. The encoded protein is CASSIRGDRADYGYTF.

The rearrangement uses TRBV7-3 and TRBJ2-2; no definite D call. The CDR3 is 15 residues long. Trimming stripped 0 bases from V and 3 bases from J, with 8 bases between. The germline V gene has CDR1 SGHTA and CDR2 FQGTGA. CDR3 sequence: CASSLTLRDTGELFF. CDR3 nucleotide sequence: TGTGCCAGCAGCTTAACGTTAAGGGACACCGGGGAGCTGTTTTTT.

The V call is TRBV2, the J call TRBJ1-6, with D possibly TRBD1 on 5 matching bases. The length of the CDR3 is 16 residues. Looked up from germline, CDR1 is SNHLY and CDR2 is FYNNEI. Trimming cost V 4 bases and J 8 bases, with 18 bases left between them. The CDR3 sequence: CASSGTLGVGDSPLHF. The DNA of the CDR3 is TGTGCCAGCAGTGGGACCTTGGGGGTTGGGGATTCACCCCTCCACTTT.

The chain couples TRBV10-3 to TRBJ1-2, with TRBD1 matching 9 bases. The CDR3 contains 14 residues. Germline values: CDR1 ENHRY, CDR2 SYGVKD. V lost 0 bases and J lost 4; bases outside the gene matches: 0. CDR3 bases: TGTGCCATCAGTGAGTCGGACAGGGGCTATGGCTACACCTTC. This gives the protein CAISESDRGYGYTF.

This clone was seen once. The chain employs TRBV6-1 and TRBJ1-5; D remains ambiguous. V dropped 0 bases and J dropped 6 bases, with 6 bases sitting between them. Germline CDR1 MNHNS, CDR2 SASEGT. CDR3 size: 13 residues. CDR3 residues: CASSEAPRQPQHF. CDR3 sequence (DNA): TGTGCCAGCAGTGAAGCCCCGCGTCAGCCCCAGCATTTT.

The V and J genes are TRBV7-9 and TRBJ2-2, with a weak D call TRBD2 (7 bases). V was pared by 5 bases and J by 7 bases, with 20 bases between. The CDR3 length is 16 residues. The germline V gene encodes CDR1 SEHNR and CDR2 FQNEAQ (reference sequence). The DNA for the CDR3 is TGTGCCAGCAGCCCCGCCGAGGGGGGGGACCACGGGGAGCTGTTTTTT. Translated, it gives CASSPAEGGDHGELFF.

The chain uses TRBV7-9 and TRBJ1-1, with D tentatively TRBD1 (6 bases). Germline V gene sequence: CDR1 SEHNR, CDR2 FQNEAQ (reference sequence). This CDR3 is built from 13 residues. Trimming cost V 6 bases and J 4 bases, with 12 bases left between them. CDR3 loop: CASRNEGVTEAFF. CDR3 nucleotide sequence: TGTGCCAGCAGGAACGAGGGGGTCACTGAAGCTTTCTTT.

This clone occurred once. The gene calls are TRBV27 and TRBJ1-1; the match to TRBD1 covers 8 bases. The junction had 7 bases not matched to a gene; V was cut back by 3 bases and J by 1 base. CDR1 and CDR2 from the germline V gene are MNHEY and SMNVEV (reference sequence). The length of the CDR3 is 16 residues. The CDR3 sequence is CASSFGQGRANTEAFF. Written as DNA, the CDR3 is TGTGCCAGCAGTTTCGGACAGGGAAGGGCGAACACTGAAGCTTTCTTT.

The chain joins TRBV10-2 to TRBJ2-7; D call uncertain. Germline V gives CDR1 WSHSY, CDR2 SAAADI. This CDR3 spans 13 amino acids. V was cut by 0 bases and J by 6 bases, with 9 bases left in between. The CDR3 bases are TGCGCCAGCAGTGAGTCTGCGCAGGTCGAGCAGTACTTC. Its translation is CASSESAQVEQYF.

The chain is built from TRBV24-1 and TRBJ2-1; the match to TRBD2 covers 12 bases. Germline values: CDR1 KGHDR, CDR2 SFDVKD. The CDR3 contains 17 residues. Trimming cost V 4 bases and J 6 bases; bases outside gene matches: 9. In DNA form, the CDR3 reads TGTGCCACCAGTGACTCCAGCCTAGCGGGGGGGCGCAATGAGCAGTTCTTC. This sequence encodes CATSDSSLAGGRNEQFF.

This rearrangement joins TRBV6-5 to TRBJ2-3; the match to TRBD1 covers 12 bases. The CDR3 has 15 residues. Germline assignment: CDR1 MNHEY and CDR2 SVGAGI. The V gene end was trimmed by 6 bases and the J gene end by 7 bases; junction bases not matched to a gene: 8. The CDR3 here is CASRAGQGARNTQYF. In DNA, the CDR3 is TGTGCCAGCAGAGCGGGACAGGGGGCGCGGAATACGCAGTATTTT.